These T cell receptor beta chains were read from a single sample in a study of shared clonotypes between healthy human individuals. Measured with immunoSEQ multiplex PCR; TCRdb has only the in-frame clones, and not every one. The table shows 2,500,000 or so clones, with 80% to 95% occurring only once. The sample was naive CD4+ T cells from PBMCs. The receptors stem from a man aged 18 to 30 in good health. Some clones in this sample may be carry-over from other donors' samples. Each CDR3 is given with its conserved first and last residue. The D gene is left open where the match is weak. Only some rows state a clone size, as once, few, many or a class for expanded clones.

TRBV10-3	TRBJ2-7	-	-	14	CATHHAPLSYEQYF	TGTGCCACCCACCACGCGCCACTATCCTACGAGCAGTACTTC
TRBV30	TRBJ2-7	TRBD1	-	15	CAWSVPDRETYEQYF	TGTGCCTGGAGCGTCCCGGACAGGGAAACCTACGAGCAGTACTTC
TRBV5-1	TRBJ1-4	-	-	16	CASSLMDMATNEKLFF	TGCGCCAGCAGCTTAATGGATATGGCCACTAATGAAAAACTGTTTTTT
TRBV5-1	TRBJ1-2	TRBD1	once	15	CASSLGQGGAYGYTF	TGCGCCAGCAGCTTGGGACAGGGAGGTGCCTATGGCTACACCTTC
TRBV5-4	TRBJ2-1	TRBD1	once	16	CASSLPPTGATNEQFF	TGTGCCAGCAGCCTACCTCCGACAGGGGCTACCAATGAGCAGTTCTTC
TRBV27	TRBJ1-1	-	-	14	CASSLTGGSAEAFF	TGTGCCAGCAGTCTCACGGGGGGGTCAGCTGAAGCTTTCTTT
TRBV15	TRBJ2-2	TRBD1	-	14	CATSRGQGTGELFF	TGTGCCACCAGCAGGGGACAGGGTACCGGGGAGCTGTTTTTT
TRBV30	TRBJ2-7	-	-	14	CAWSVGGFPYEQYF	TGTGCCTGGAGTGTAGGGGGGTTCCCATACGAGCAGTACTTC
TRBV19	TRBJ1-3	-	-	14	CASRRVLSGNTIYF	TGTGCCAGTAGGAGGGTCCTCTCTGGAAACACCATATATTTT
TRBV30	TRBJ2-7	-	-	13	CAWKQGATYEQYF	TGTGCCTGGAAACAAGGCGCGACCTACGAGCAGTACTTC
TRBV6-6	TRBJ1-6	TRBD1	-	15	CASSPGTENNSPLHF	TGTGCCAGCAGTCCAGGGACAGAAAATAATTCACCCCTCCACTTT
TRBV6-1	TRBJ1-1	-	-	12	CASSEHRDHRRF	TGTGCCAGCAGTGAACACCGGGACCATCGGCGGTTT
TRBV9	TRBJ2-5	TRBD2	-	16	CASSVGFSGRAETQYF	TGTGCCAGCAGCGTAGGCTTTAGCGGGAGGGCGGAGACCCAGTACTTC
TRBV28	TRBJ1-1	TRBD1	-	17	CASSSSGQGFSRTEAFF	TGTGCCAGCAGTTCCTCCGGACAGGGTTTCTCTAGGACTGAAGCTTTCTTT
TRBV2	TRBJ2-7	TRBD2	once	13	CASSEAGAGRTTF	TGTGCCAGCAGTGAAGCTGGAGCGGGACGGACCACTTTC
TRBV5-4	TRBJ2-7	TRBD1	-	14	CASSPPDRVGEQYF	TGTGCCAGCAGCCCCCCGGACAGGGTGGGCGAGCAGTACTTC
TRBV19	TRBJ1-2	TRBD1	-	16	CASTHLGRTGTAGYTF	TGTGCCAGTACCCATCTGGGTCGGACAGGGACTGCTGGCTACACCTTC
TRBV28	TRBJ1-5	TRBD1	few	14	CASSRQGARQPQHF	TGTGCCAGCAGTCGGCAGGGGGCACGCCAGCCCCAGCATTTT
TRBV7-3	TRBJ2-2	-	-	14	CASSPQLSSRELFF	TGTGCCAGCAGCCCACAGCTATCAAGCAGGGAGCTGTTTTTT
TRBV28	TRBJ1-4	-	-	16	CASSSQGLATNEKLFF	TGTGCCAGCAGTTCACAGGGTCTGGCAACTAATGAAAAACTGTTTTTT
TRBV28	TRBJ2-7	-	-	11	CATVGRWEQYF	TGTGCCACCGTAGGGCGATGGGAGCAGTACTTC
TRBV14	TRBJ2-5	-	-	15	CASSLIGTYQETQYF	TGTGCCAGCAGCCTAATAGGCACGTACCAAGAGACCCAGTACTTC
TRBV5-1	TRBJ2-7	TRBD1	-	18	CASSLGGQGGQRGYEQYF	TGCGCCAGCAGCTTGGGAGGACAGGGGGGCCAGAGGGGCTACGAGCAGTACTTC
TRBV6-1	TRBJ1-5	-	-	15	CASSEEAGPYQPQHF	TGTGCCAGCAGCGAGGAGGCAGGACCCTATCAGCCCCAGCATTTT
TRBV7-9	TRBJ2-7	TRBD2	-	14	CASSPVLTSGNEYF	TGTGCCAGCAGTCCAGTTTTGACTAGCGGGAATGAGTACTTC
TRBV5-1	TRBJ1-3	-	once	12	CASSSTANTIYF	TGCGCCAGCAGCTCGACAGCTAACACCATATATTTT
TRBV5-1	TRBJ1-1	-	-	14	CASSLRGKNTEAFF	TGCGCCAGCAGCTTGAGGGGGAAGAACACTGAAGCTTTCTTT
TRBV6-1	TRBJ2-1	-	-	18	CASSERSLSLGDNNEQFF	TGTGCCAGCAGTGAAAGGAGCCTATCTTTGGGTGATAACAATGAGCAGTTCTTC
TRBV4-1	TRBJ1-1	-	once	15	CASSQPRGRNTEAFF	TGCGCCAGCAGCCAGCCCAGGGGTCGGAACACTGAAGCTTTCTTT